This T cell receptor (beta chain) comes out of a study of control samples from healthy donors and cancer patients. TCRdb's table, derived via immunoSEQ multiplex PCR, lists solely in-frame clones and lacks some. The sample comprises fewer than 200,000 clones, roughly 93% of which are singletons, and roughly 4.3% rests with the top ten. From germline, CDR1 is LGHNA and CDR2 YSLEER. Trimming pared 0 bases from V and 4 bases from J, leaving 5 bases between. The CDR3 spans 13 residues. This clonotype originated in a woman aged 55-70 years in good health. Sample: blood. The V call is TRBV4-3, the J call TRBJ2-3; D unresolved. The CDR3 DNA reads as TGCGCCAGCAGCCAAGACCAGTCAGATACGCAGTATTTT. Its protein product is CASSQDQSDTQYF.